This T cell receptor beta chain was sequenced for a study of blood T cells in healthy people across ages (dated by TCRdb to the mid-2010s). Regarding the study in general: In model experiments, template switching captured about one uniquely barcoded TCR beta cDNA molecule for every two T cells. The study measured age-related changes in TCR beta repertoire diversity using deep sequencing normalized with unique cDNA molecular identifiers. The study analyzed two additional independent replicas of 1 million unique cDNA reads from the same blood draw for two donors, one aged 18 to 30 and one aged 80 or older. To avoid experimental bias, donors of different ages were randomly spread across the sequencing lanes. The donors were divided into four age groups: young (average around 16 years), middle-aged (about 40), aged (about 60) and long-lived (roughly 88). The investigation overall reported the following: As age increased, observed TCR beta diversity per million T cells dropped in a roughly linear way, and a significant reduction was already evident by age roughly 40. Bulk unsorted PBMC profiling prevented conclusive comparison of naive and antigen-experienced compartments. A strong correlation was found between observed TCR beta diversity and the percentage of naive T cells measured by flow cytometry. Because donor CMV infection status was unknown, age-related changes in expanded clonotypes were potentially confounded. Estimates of total diversity based on one million sequenced T cells were regarded as lower bounds and as underestimates. Compared with the aged group, the long-lived group had more naive CD4+ T cells, fewer expanded clones and increased TCR diversity, suggesting age selection.

On this clonotype: No antigen is known for it. This may be a read error: a much more frequent sequence differs by one nucleotide.

The CDR3 runs 14 amino acids, cysteine and phenylalanine included. The entry retains the CDR3 DNA only, 42 bases that are in frame from base 1. The V end gives up 0 bases and the J end 4 bases, leaving 4 bases in the junction not matched to a gene. The germline V gene encodes CDR1 DFQATT and CDR2 SNEGSKA (reference sequence). Donors were around 37 systemically healthy Caucasian individuals from Russia aged roughly 6 to 95 years. Around 9.9 milliliters of peripheral blood were collected from each donor into EDTA-treated Vacutainer tubes. PBMCs were isolated by Ficoll-Paque density-gradient centrifugation, with at least 6 million obtained per sample. Total RNA, at least 5 micrograms per sample, was extracted from PBMCs with Trizol reagent. Naive CD45RAhigh/CD27high T cell percentages were measured by flow cytometry on a PBMC aliquot from every donor. Library creation used 5' RACE. A second PCR of roughly 7 to 12 cycles was run with a J-beta primer mix and a sample-barcoded 5' primer. A unique molecular identifier was introduced onto each TCR beta cDNA molecule by a template-switch 5' adaptor carrying 12 random nucleotides. Each sample yielded at least 2.5 million CDR3-containing paired-end reads. All of the RNA was converted into first-strand cDNA using the Mint cDNA synthesis kit, with a TRBC-specific oligonucleotide serving as the primer. After uracil-DNA glycosylase treatment, a first 18-cycle PCR used universal primers M1SS and BC2_uni_R on all cDNA. On the study's bioinformatics: Normalization of each sample was performed by random selection of 1 million high-quality reads, each carrying a distinct molecular identifier. Instead of being binned into consensus sequences, reads that shared molecular identifiers were thrown out. MiTCR, with a Q25 quality threshold and the strictest error-elimination algorithm, was used for CDR3 identification, clonotype clustering and error correction. A nonparametric unseen species model with Euler transformation was used to estimate lower-bound total TCR beta diversity. The public reads were reanalyzed by TCRdb: fastp trimming at Q25, MiXCR alignment, in-frame beta chains only. Each CDR3 protein gets just one entry, which takes the most common genes and DNA from the rows behind it. V and J calls and clone size were set by TCRdb, not the authors. The sample has over 1,500,000 distinct CDR3 sequences on record, 35% to 50% of them singletons. In total, the top ten clones hold more than 20% of the sample.

The V gene is TRBV20-1 and the J gene is TRBJ2-7, with TRBD2 matching 9 junction bases. Sequencing was performed on blood. The receptor's source is a human donor in good health. For the CDR3, the sequence is CSARDPTSGYEQYF. The nucleotide sequence reads as follows: TGCAGTGCTAGAGATCCGACTAGCGGATACGAGCAGTACTTC.